This T cell receptor beta chain was profiled in a study of shared T cell receptors in the human thymus. This clone was found a few times. The sample has other DNA sequences that encode this CDR3 too. Repertoires were generated with immunoSEQ multiplex PCR, while TCRdb's copy carries only in-frame clones and drops some. The table lists hundreds of thousands of clones, approximately 90% of them singletons. The junction had 18 bases not matched to a gene; V was cut back by 2 bases and J by 6 bases. From germline, CDR1 is GTSNPN and CDR2 SVGIG (reference sequence). This CDR3 contains 18 residues. The same specimen was also included in a second study, on human thymus T cells. As reported in that work: Thymic material originated from resections removed in the course of corrective heart surgery.

V usage is TRBV30 and J usage is TRBJ2-2; TRBD1 matches 7 bases. Source material: thymocytes. This TCR was sampled from a boy in the first two years of life with a congenital heart defect. DNA of the CDR3: TGTGCCTGGAGTAGGGTCAAGGGGGCGCGCGGCAGAGCCGGGGAGCTGTTTTTT. This translates into CAWSRVKGARGRAGELFF.